The rows below give T cell receptor beta chains drawn from one sample of a study of cytomegalovirus exposure and HLA in healthy donors. Method: immunoSEQ multiplex PCR; TCRdb's copy keeps in-frame clones and lacks some. The sample holds around 150,000 clones, about 89% seen once. Sequencing was performed on PBMCs. These receptors were obtained from a woman aged 18-30 years in good health and CMV-seropositive. Each CDR3 is given with its conserved first and last residue. The order of the fields is CDR3 protein, CDR3 DNA, V gene, clone size, J gene, D gene. D genes are given only for firm matches. The size entry is marked missing in some rows and otherwise reads once, few, many or a size class.

CDR3: CASSPRRGTSVDEQFF
DNA: TGTGCCAGCAGCCCCCGGCGGGGGACTAGCGTCGATGAGCAGTTCTTC
V: TRBV11-2
size: .
J: TRBJ2-1
D: TRBD2

CDR3: CASSLAGRLHNEQFF
DNA: TGTGCCAGCAGCTTAGCTGGTAGACTTCACAATGAGCAGTTCTTC
V: TRBV11-2
size: .
J: TRBJ2-1
D: .

CDR3: CASRGQGLGGNTIYF
DNA: TGTGCCAGCAGAGGACAGGGGCTGGGTGGAAACACCATATATTTT
V: TRBV2
size: .
J: TRBJ1-3
D: TRBD1

CDR3: CASTSPGDYGYTF
DNA: TGTGCCAGCACATCACCAGGGGACTATGGCTACACCTTC
V: TRBV7-8
size: .
J: TRBJ1-2
D: .

CDR3: CASSGETNEKLFF
DNA: TGTGCCAGCAGTGGAGAAACCAATGAAAAACTGTTTTTT
V: TRBV25-1
size: .
J: TRBJ1-4
D: .

CDR3: CASSLRDAWGNTIYF
DNA: TGTGCCAGCAGCCTCAGGGATGCGTGGGGAAACACCATATATTTT
V: TRBV9
size: .
J: TRBJ1-3
D: .

CDR3: CARGLAGIYYEQYF
DNA: TGTGCCCGCGGGCTAGCGGGAATTTACTACGAGCAGTACTTC
V: TRBV11-3
size: .
J: TRBJ2-7
D: TRBD2

CDR3: CASSSTPTGGYGYTF
DNA: TGTGCCAGCAGTTCAACTCCAACAGGGGGTTATGGCTACACCTTC
V: TRBV6-6
size: .
J: TRBJ1-2
D: TRBD1

CDR3: CASSLDRRNTGELFF
DNA: TGTGCCAGCAGCTTGGACAGGCGGAACACCGGGGAGCTGTTTTTT
V: TRBV5-4
size: .
J: TRBJ2-2
D: .

CDR3: CSVEVPSRAEQYF
DNA: TGCAGCGTTGAGGTTCCCAGCAGGGCCGAGCAGTACTTC
V: TRBV29-1
size: .
J: TRBJ2-7
D: .

CDR3: CASKVGQDYYEQYF
DNA: TGTGCCAGCAAGGTGGGACAGGATTATTACGAGCAGTACTTC
V: TRBV2
size: .
J: TRBJ2-7
D: TRBD1

CDR3: CASSAGHSYEQYF
DNA: TGTGCCAGCAGCGCAGGTCACTCCTACGAGCAGTACTTC
V: TRBV6-1
size: .
J: TRBJ2-7
D: .

CDR3: CASNSLQGAHEQYF
DNA: TGTGCCAGCAATTCCCTTCAGGGGGCCCACGAGCAGTACTTC
V: TRBV28
size: .
J: TRBJ2-7
D: TRBD1

CDR3: CASSLNLLRREGYTF
DNA: TGTGCCAGCAGTTTAAACCTTCTACGACGGGAAGGCTACACCTTC
V: TRBV27
size: .
J: TRBJ1-2
D: .

CDR3: CASSIGLADPSTQYF
DNA: TGTGCCAGCAGCATCGGACTAGCCGACCCTTCTACGCAGTATTTT
V: TRBV7-8
size: .
J: TRBJ2-3
D: TRBD2

CDR3: CASSPTQETQYF
DNA: TGTGCCAGCAGCCCAACACAAGAGACCCAGTACTTC
V: TRBV7-6
size: .
J: TRBJ2-5
D: .

CDR3: CSVEKGGGTEAFF
DNA: TGCAGCGTTGAGAAGGGCGGGGGCACTGAAGCTTTCTTT
V: TRBV29-1
size: .
J: TRBJ1-1
D: .

CDR3: CASSVGTRSYNEQFF
DNA: TGTGCCAGCAGCGTAGGGACTAGATCCTACAATGAGCAGTTCTTC
V: TRBV9
size: .
J: TRBJ2-1
D: TRBD2

CDR3: CASSLDRVAEAFF
DNA: TGTGCCAGCAGCTTAGACCGCGTCGCTGAAGCTTTCTTT
V: TRBV7-8
size: once
J: TRBJ1-1
D: .

CDR3: CASSSIPRGSYEQYF
DNA: TGCGCCAGCAGCTCCATCCCCAGGGGGTCCTACGAGCAGTACTTC
V: TRBV5-1
size: .
J: TRBJ2-7
D: TRBD1

CDR3: CASQGRLGTEAFF
DNA: TGTGCCAGTCAGGGTCGGTTGGGCACTGAAGCTTTCTTT
V: TRBV2
size: .
J: TRBJ1-1
D: .

CDR3: CASSAGTGGTSGRPGELFF
DNA: TGTGCCAGCAGCGCGGGGACAGGGGGAACTAGCGGGAGGCCGGGGGAGCTGTTTTTT
V: TRBV7-3
size: .
J: TRBJ2-2
D: .

CDR3: CASSVAGGTGEGGGYTF
DNA: TGTGCCAGCAGCGTAGCTGGGGGAACAGGGGAAGGAGGTGGCTACACCTTC
V: TRBV9
size: .
J: TRBJ1-2
D: TRBD1

CDR3: CASSLGGPGQGAFGYTF
DNA: TGTGCCAGTAGCTTAGGAGGACCGGGACAGGGGGCTTTTGGCTACACCTTC
V: TRBV19
size: .
J: TRBJ1-2
D: TRBD1

CDR3: CASSYRTRQETQYF
DNA: TGTGCCAGCAGTTACCGGACAAGGCAAGAGACCCAGTACTTC
V: TRBV6-6
size: .
J: TRBJ2-5
D: .

CDR3: CASSRYRSTNEKLFF
DNA: TGTGCCAGCAGCCGATACAGATCAACTAATGAAAAACTGTTTTTT
V: TRBV5-6
size: .
J: TRBJ1-4
D: .

CDR3: CASRLKGIQGFKGYEQYF
DNA: TGTGCCAGCAGACTTAAGGGGATACAGGGATTTAAAGGATACGAGCAGTACTTC
V: TRBV11-3
size: .
J: TRBJ2-7
D: .

CDR3: CSTGNTEAFF
DNA: TGCAGTACAGGGAACACTGAAGCTTTCTTT
V: TRBV20-1
size: .
J: TRBJ1-1
D: .

CDR3: CASSLRTSGYQETQYF
DNA: TGCGCCAGCAGCCTCAGGACTAGCGGATACCAAGAGACCCAGTACTTC
V: TRBV4-3
size: .
J: TRBJ2-5
D: TRBD2

CDR3: CASSYERGPETQYF
DNA: TGTGCCAGTAGTTACGAGCGGGGTCCGGAGACCCAGTACTTC
V: TRBV19
size: .
J: TRBJ2-5
D: TRBD2

CDR3: CASSQQDSSGELFF
DNA: TGCGCCAGCAGCCAACAGGACAGTTCCGGGGAGCTGTTTTTT
V: TRBV4-3
size: .
J: TRBJ2-2
D: .

CDR3: CSVGGQFNQPQHF
DNA: TGCAGCGTTGGAGGGCAATTCAATCAGCCCCAGCATTTT
V: TRBV29-1
size: .
J: TRBJ1-5
D: .

CDR3: CASSFQRGTSGYEQYF
DNA: TGTGCCAGCAGTTTCCAGCGGGGGACTAGCGGCTACGAGCAGTACTTC
V: TRBV28
size: .
J: TRBJ2-7
D: TRBD2